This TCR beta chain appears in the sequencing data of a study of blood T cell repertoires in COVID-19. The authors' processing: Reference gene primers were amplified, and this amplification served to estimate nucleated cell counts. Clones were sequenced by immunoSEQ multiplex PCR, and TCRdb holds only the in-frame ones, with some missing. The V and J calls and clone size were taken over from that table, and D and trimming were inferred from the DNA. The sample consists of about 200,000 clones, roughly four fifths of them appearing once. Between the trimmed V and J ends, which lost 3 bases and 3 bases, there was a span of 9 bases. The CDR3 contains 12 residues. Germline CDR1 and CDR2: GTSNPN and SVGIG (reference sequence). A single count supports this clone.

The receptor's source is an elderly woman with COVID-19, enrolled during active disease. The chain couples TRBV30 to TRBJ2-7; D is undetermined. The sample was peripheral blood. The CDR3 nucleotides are TGTGCCTGGAGCACGGGTCTCTACGAGCAGTACTTC. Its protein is CAWSTGLYEQYF.